The 29 T cell receptor beta chains below all came from one sample that was sequenced in a study of regulatory T cells in long-lasting Graves disease. Time point given: persistent/refractory GD, antithyroid drugs over 5 years with positive TRAb. PBMC RNA served as the TCR library source. Construction of TCR beta libraries relied on iRepertoire HTBI primers and on Arm-PCR targeting CDR3 regions. MiXCR, run by TCRdb on the multiplex PCR reads, gives a single entry per CDR3 protein. The sample includes over 650,000 distinct CDR3 sequences, about 30% of them seen just once. The specimen was peripheral blood mononuclear cells (PBMCs), collected when the disease was refractory, from a patient treated with antithyroid drugs. Receptors originate from a female donor with Graves disease.

J is TRBJ1-3 and V is TRBV10-3; 8 bases match TRBD1. Germline V gene data show CDR1 as ENHRY and CDR2 as SYGVKD. Unmatched junction bases numbered 7, after V lost 3 bases and J lost 3 bases. The length of the CDR3 is 16 residues. The DNA of the CDR3 is TGTGCCATCAGTGATAGGACAGGGCTTATTGGAAACACCATATATTTT. Its protein is CAISDRTGLIGNTIYF.

This clonotype occurred a few times. The rearrangement joins TRBV19 to TRBJ1-1, with D hard to call. The ends were cut back, 0 bases at V and 3 bases at J, with 11 bases in the middle. Per the germline V gene, CDR1 is LNHDA and CDR2 is SQIVND (reference sequence). The CDR3 runs 15 residues. CDR3 nucleotide sequence: TGTGCCAGTAGTATAGAGAAGGGATTCTACACTGAAGCTTTCTTT. Translation: CASSIEKGFYTEAFF.

This clonotype was seen many times. The chain carries TRBV2 and TRBJ1-2; D is perhaps TRBD1 (6 bases). V gave up 6 bases and J gave up 5 bases, with 13 bases separating them. Germline CDR1 and CDR2: SNHLY and FYNNEI. The CDR3 extends over 13 amino acids. CDR3 DNA sequence: TGTGCCAGCAGAGGGAACAGGGAGTATGGCTACACCTTC. Translating gives CASRGNREYGYTF.

In this sample, this clonotype turned up many times. The chain employs TRBV6-2 or TRBV6-3 and TRBJ2-5; possibly TRBD1 for D (5 bases). The V gene's germline CDR1 is MNHEY and CDR2 SVGEGT. The CDR3 consists of 15 residues. V lost 5 bases, J lost 5 bases, and 18 bases lay in between. For the CDR3, the DNA is TGTGCCAGCAGTGCCCAGGGAATGGGCAGGGAGACCCAGTACTTC. It codes for CASSAQGMGRETQYF.

Turning to this clonotype: Being one base from a much bigger clone, this may be a read error. The CDR3 reads CAGLTTGSAEAFF. In nucleotides, the CDR3 is TGTGCCGGCCTCACTACAGGGAGCGCTGAAGCTTTCTTT. The chain is built from TRBV6-1 and TRBJ1-1, with D maybe TRBD1 (6 bases). Germline V gives CDR1 MNHNS, CDR2 SASEGT. This CDR3 spans 13 amino acids. V lost 11 bases and J 6 bases, leaving 19 bases between the germline ends.

About this clonotype: One base away lies a much larger clone, so this may be a sequencing read error. This sequence joins TRBV12-3 or TRBV12-4 and TRBJ2-5, with 7 bases lining up with TRBD1. With V trimmed by 6 bases and J by 9 bases, 16 bases remained unmatched. The CDR3 loop spans 15 amino acids. CDR3 sequence (DNA): TGTGCCAGCAGCGAGAGACAGGGTTTGCAGGAGGCCCAGTACTTC. This codes for CASSERQGLQEAQYF.

This clonotype has a handful of counts. The rearrangement links TRBV4-1 to TRBJ1-2, with TRBD1 identical over 10 bases. The CDR3 is made up of 15 amino acids. The germline V gene has CDR1 MGHRA and CDR2 YSYEKL. Trimming removed 4 bases from V and 1 base from J; junction bases left unmatched: 3. The CDR3 loop is CASSRGDRGNYGYTF. CDR3 bases: TGCGCCAGCAGCCGAGGGGACAGGGGTAACTATGGCTACACCTTC.

This clonotype has more than one count but fewer than ten. The chain is built from TRBV14 and TRBJ1-1, with D unclear. The V end lost 1 base, the J end lost 5 bases, and 14 bases lay between the germline ends. The germline V gene encodes CDR1 SGHDN and CDR2 FVKESK. The length of the CDR3 is 15 residues. The CDR3 coding sequence is TGTGCCAGCAGCCAAGTTGCCACCGAGAGGACTGAAGCTTTCTTT. It is translated as CASSQVATERTEAFF.

With regard to this clonotype: A read error is possible here, since a much larger clone lies one base away. This rearrangement joins TRBV11-2 to TRBJ2-1; 7 bases are shared with TRBD2. CDR3 length: 14 residues. CDR1 SGHAT and CDR2 FQNNGV come from the germline V gene. V trimming: 2 bases; J trimming: 8 bases; junction bases outside the gene matches: 6. The CDR3: CASSLRAGHDEQFF. The CDR3 DNA follows: TGTGCCAGCAGCTTAAGAGCGGGGCACGATGAGCAGTTCTTC.

This sequence joins TRBV9 and TRBJ1-2; 7 bases agree with TRBD1. V shed 3 bases, J shed 0 bases, and the junction held 8 bases outside the gene matches. The CDR3 is 16 amino acids. Germline CDR1 SGDLS, CDR2 YYNGEE. The chain's CDR3 is CASSAAGQEANYGYTF. The CDR3 nucleotides are TGTGCCAGCAGCGCAGCCGGACAGGAAGCTAACTATGGCTACACCTTC.

The J gene is TRBJ2-5, the V gene TRBV29-1, with 7 bases that match TRBD1. This CDR3 region has 14 residues. The V gene end was trimmed by 8 bases and the J gene end by 5 bases; junction bases not matched to a gene: 14. Germline V lookup: CDR1 SQVTM, CDR2 ANQGSEA. CDR3 nucleotide sequence: TGCAGCACCATGGGGACAGAAGTCCGGGAGACCCAGTACTTC. This gives the protein CSTMGTEVRETQYF.

The chain carries TRBV6-5 and TRBJ1-1; D call uncertain. CDR1 MNHEY and CDR2 SVGAGI come from the germline V gene. The V gene lost 0 bases and the J gene lost 0 bases, with 8 bases spanning the gap. CDR3 length: 15 residues. DNA of the CDR3: TGTGCCAGCAGTTACTCGAATCCGCTGAACACTGAAGCTTTCTTT. The encoded protein is CASSYSNPLNTEAFF.

The chain carries TRBV14 and TRBJ2-7; 9 positions agree with TRBD1. CDR3 length: 15 residues. J was trimmed by 4 bases and V by 2 bases; bases with no gene match: 6. From germline, CDR1 is SGHDN and CDR2 FVKESK. CDR3 bases: TGTGCCAGCAGCCAACTCATGGGACAGGGTTACGAGCAGTACTTC. Protein sequence: CASSQLMGQGYEQYF.

Many counts were recorded for this clonotype. The rearrangement links TRBV20-1 to TRBJ2-5; D remains ambiguous. Per germline, CDR1 DFQATT and CDR2 SNEGSKA (reference sequence). There are 11 residues in the CDR3. V was shortened by 7 bases and J by 2 bases, with 8 bases between the two germline ends. CDR3 coding DNA: TGCAGTGGGCTAGTTCAAGAGACCCAGTACTTC. This codes for CSGLVQETQYF.

This clonotype was seen more than once but under ten times. The chain recombines TRBV20-1 with TRBJ1-5; 9 bases map to TRBD1. CDR1 DFQATT and CDR2 SNEGSKA come from the germline V gene (reference sequence). This CDR3 is built from 14 residues. V was clipped by 3 bases and J by 4 bases; unmatched bases: 4. CDR3 bases: TGCAGTGCTAGGGCTGGACAGGGGAATCAGCCCCAGCATTTT. Amino acid sequence: CSARAGQGNQPQHF.

This clonotype was counted ten times or more. The J gene is TRBJ1-2, the V gene TRBV5-1; D remains unclear. V lost 0 bases to trimming and J lost 3 bases, with 6 bases between them. The length of the CDR3 is 13 residues. Germline V gene data show CDR1 as SGHRS and CDR2 as YFSETQ. CDR3 sequence: CASSLAGDYGYTF. The CDR3 coding sequence is TGCGCCAGCAGCTTGGCCGGGGACTATGGCTACACCTTC.

Many counts were recorded for this clonotype. This chain uses TRBV2 with TRBJ1-5; D gene ambiguous. The CDR3 sequence is 11 residues long. V lost 4 bases to trimming and J lost 6 bases, with 4 bases between them. CDR1 and CDR2 (germline): SNHLY, FYNNEI. The CDR3 region is CASSGGQPQHF. CDR3 DNA: TGTGCCAGCAGTGGCGGTCAGCCCCAGCATTTT.

This chain joins TRBV10-3 and TRBJ1-2; TRBD1 is a possible D gene (5 bases). Germline V gene sequence: CDR1 ENHRY, CDR2 SYGVKD. The CDR3 length is 15 residues. The V end lost 3 bases, the J end lost 4 bases, and 15 bases lay between the germline ends. The DNA for the CDR3 is TGTGCCATCAGTGACCAATGGGGCACCCTCTATGGCTACACCTTC. Encoded protein: CAISDQWGTLYGYTF.

This clonotype is a singleton in its sample. J is TRBJ2-5 and V is TRBV6-1; D might be TRBD2 (6 bases). The V and J ends lost 8 bases and 5 bases respectively, with 12 bases between them. The length of the CDR3 is 12 residues. Germline CDR1 MNHNS, CDR2 SASEGT. CDR3 sequence (DNA): TGTGCCAGCGCACGGGAGAGGGAGACCCAGTACTTC. Protein sequence: CASARERETQYF.

This clonotype was counted between two and nine times. V is TRBV29-1 and J is TRBJ2-5; a possible D gene is TRBD2 (5 bases). V lost 6 bases and J 2 bases, leaving 16 bases between the germline ends. CDR1 is SQVTM, CDR2 ANQGSEA, per germline. The CDR3 extends over 14 amino acids. DNA for the CDR3: TGCAGCGTGGCCGACGGGGTTGTACAAGAGACCCAGTACTTC. This encodes CSVADGVVQETQYF.

This clonotype was picked up many times. The V gene is TRBV6-2 or TRBV6-3, the J gene TRBJ1-2; 7 nucleotides line up with TRBD1. J gave up 4 bases and V 2 bases, and 7 bases lay outside the gene matches. In germline, CDR1 is MNHEY, CDR2 SVGEGT. The CDR3 consists of 15 residues. Here the CDR3 reads CASSYGTGDGYGYTF. CDR3 DNA: TGTGCCAGCAGTTACGGTACAGGGGATGGCTATGGCTACACCTTC.

In the case of this clonotype: The germline gene is not matched at one end of the junction; a read error may be the cause. The rearrangement uses TRBV30 and TRBJ1-2; D gene unclear. Germline assignment: CDR1 GTSNPN and CDR2 SVGIG (reference sequence). This CDR3 contains 12 residues. CDR3 region: CARSKGSYGYTF. CDR3 sequence (DNA): TGTGCCCGGAGTAAAGGGAGCTATGGCTACACCTTC.

The rearrangement links TRBV7-2 to TRBJ2-4; 11 nucleotides line up with TRBD1. Germline V CDR1 and CDR2: SGHTA, FQGNSA. This CDR3 contains 15 residues. J gave up 7 bases and V 5 bases, and 7 bases lay outside the gene matches. The CDR3 spells CASSLRTGGFNIQYF. The CDR3 DNA reads as TGTGCCAGCAGCCTGCGGACAGGGGGCTTCAACATTCAGTACTTC.

This clonotype came up a few times. The chain couples TRBV19 to TRBJ2-7; 11 bases match TRBD2. Germline CDR1 is LNHDA and CDR2 is SQIVND (reference sequence). CDR3 length equals 14 residues. Trimming cost V 4 bases and J 4 bases; bases outside gene matches: 3. CDR3: CASSNLAGGYEQYF. The CDR3 nucleotides read TGTGCCAGTAGTAATCTAGCGGGAGGTTACGAGCAGTACTTC.

The rearrangement uses TRBV10-3 and TRBJ2-7, with unresolved D. The CDR3 sequence is 14 residues long. The germline V and J ends were trimmed by 10 bases and 2 bases, with 18 bases remaining between them. Germline V lookup: CDR1 ENHRY, CDR2 SYGVKD. The CDR3 coding sequence is TGTGCCACCCTACATGACGGTCTGACCTACGAGCAGTACTTC. Protein product: CATLHDGLTYEQYF.

The genes are TRBV4-1 and TRBJ2-6; a weak D match, TRBD2 (5 bases). From germline, CDR1 is MGHRA and CDR2 YSYEKL. CDR3 size: 16 residues. The V gene lost 3 bases and the J gene lost 0 bases, with 9 bases spanning the gap. Written as DNA, the CDR3 is TGCGCCAGCAGCCAGACGAGGGCCTCTGGGGCCAACGTCCTGACTTTC. Residues: CASSQTRASGANVLTF.

This clonotype was recorded a few times. The chain recombines TRBV29-1 with TRBJ1-2, with D perhaps matching TRBD1 (5 bases). The germline V gene has CDR1 SQVTM and CDR2 ANQGSEA. The V end lost 0 bases, the J end lost 4 bases, and 15 bases lay between the germline ends. The CDR3 runs 15 residues. CDR3 in amino acids: CSVEDRPGTSYGYTF. CDR3 sequence (DNA): TGCAGCGTTGAAGATCGACCGGGGACCTCCTATGGCTACACCTTC. Full variable domain (rest looked up from reference TRBV29-1 and TRBJ1-2): SAVISQKPSRDICQRGTSLTIQCQVDSQVTMMFWYRQQPGQSLTLIATANQGSEATYESGFVIDKFPISRPNLTFSTLTVSNMSPEDSSIYLCSVEDRPGTSYGYTFGSGTRLTVV.

This clonotype has a count of ten or more. The gene calls are TRBV12-3 or TRBV12-4 and TRBJ1-1; D gene unclear. V shed 2 bases and J shed 8 bases, with 6 bases lying between them. The CDR3 extends over 11 amino acids. The CDR3 loop reads CASSLTQEAFF. The DNA of the CDR3 is TGTGCCAGCAGTTTAACACAGGAAGCTTTCTTT.

This clonotype was observed a handful of times. The rearrangement joins TRBV6-2 or TRBV6-3 to TRBJ2-2; tentative D call: TRBD1 (6 bases). This CDR3 has 16 amino acids. The V end was cut by 10 bases, the J end by 4 bases, with 22 bases between. The V gene's germline CDR1 is MNHEY and CDR2 SVGEGT. This CDR3 is CATGLYRAGTTGELFF. The CDR3 region has the DNA TGTGCCACTGGGCTTTACAGGGCGGGTACCACCGGGGAGCTGTTTTTT.